This T cell receptor (beta chain) was retrieved from a study of cytomegalovirus exposure and HLA in healthy donors. Separate from the approximately 700-subject first cohort was the approximately 130-subject validation cohort, to which the donors belonged. Here immunoSEQ multiplex PCR was the method, and the copy in TCRdb shows in-frame clones only, minus some. This table holds about 200,000 clones, around nine tenths found once. Trimming pared 4 bases from V and 6 bases from J, leaving 13 bases between. The CDR3 has 14 amino acids. Germline-derived CDR1 and CDR2 are SGHRS and YFSETQ. Study findings and constraints: Some public TCRs appeared in many individuals, while most sequences were rare.

Worth noting for this clone: What it recognizes is unknown.

The TCR sequence derives from a woman aged 18-29 years in good health and CMV-seropositive. V is TRBV5-1 and J is TRBJ2-2; weak D call: TRBD2 (5 bases). The sample was PBMCs. The CDR3 protein is CASSPTTGAGELFF. Written as DNA, the CDR3 is TGCGCCAGCAGCCCTACTACCGGGGCCGGGGAGCTGTTTTTT. The entire variable domain, with the rest obtained from reference TRBV5-1 and TRBJ2-2, is as follows: KAGVTQTPRYLIKTRGQQVTLSCSPISGHRSVSWYQQTPGQGLQFLFEYFSETQRNKGNFPGRFSGRQFSNSRSEMNVSTLELGDSALYLCASSPTTGAGELFFGEGSRLTVL.